There are many counts of the clone carrying this T cell receptor beta chain. Its matching antigen is unknown. This beta chain appears as a stray read in a library generated for alpha chains; its size is not informative. This record comes from a study of spatial heterogeneity in lung cancer. TCRdb reanalysed the 5' RACE reads using MiXCR and keeps one entry per CDR3 protein. The sample lists 18,000 or so distinct CDR3 sequences; 5.5% to 6.5% were seen once. General study findings and limits: One measure, the expanded intratumoral alpha and beta TCR count, tracked tumor mutation counts.

The time point: sample taken at primary tumor resection. J was trimmed by 8 bases and V by 3 bases; bases with no gene match: 15. Per germline, CDR1 DFQATT and CDR2 SNEGSKA (reference sequence). The CDR3 runs 18 residues. The source material was lung tumor tissue, sampled at surgery. The TCR was taken from a female donor with early-stage non-small cell lung cancer. The chain combines TRBV20-1 with TRBJ2-1; 14 bases align to TRBD2. DNA for the CDR3: TGCAGTGCTAGCGGGCCGACTAGCGGGAGGGCCTTAGCCGATGAGCAGTTCTTC. Translated: CSASGPTSGRALADEQFF.